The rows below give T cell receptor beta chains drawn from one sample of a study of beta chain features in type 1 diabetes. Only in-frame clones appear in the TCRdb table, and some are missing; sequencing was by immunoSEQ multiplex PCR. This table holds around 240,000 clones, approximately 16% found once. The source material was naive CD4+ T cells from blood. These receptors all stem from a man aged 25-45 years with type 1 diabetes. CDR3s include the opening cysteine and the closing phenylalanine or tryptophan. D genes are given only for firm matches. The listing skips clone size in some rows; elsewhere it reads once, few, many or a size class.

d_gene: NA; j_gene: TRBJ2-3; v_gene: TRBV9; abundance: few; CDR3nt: TGTGCCAGCAGCGTAGCGGGACGGGCAGATACGCAGTATTTT; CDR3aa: CASSVAGRADTQYF
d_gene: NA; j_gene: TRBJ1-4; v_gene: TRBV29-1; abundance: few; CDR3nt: TGCAGCGCCACAGGCCTCACTAATGAAAAACTGTTTTTT; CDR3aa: CSATGLTNEKLFF
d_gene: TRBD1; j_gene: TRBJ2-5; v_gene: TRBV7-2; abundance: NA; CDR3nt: TGTGCCAGCGTTTCCGGGACAGGGTGGGAGACCCAGTACTTC; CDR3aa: CASVSGTGWETQYF
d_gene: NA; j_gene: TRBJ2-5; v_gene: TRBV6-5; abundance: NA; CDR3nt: TGTGCCAGCAGTTACTCGTGGACGTCAAAAGAGACCCAGTACTTC; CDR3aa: CASSYSWTSKETQYF
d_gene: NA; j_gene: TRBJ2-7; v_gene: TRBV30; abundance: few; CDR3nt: TGTGCCTGGAGGAGTACTCGTTTCGAGCAGTACTTC; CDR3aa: CAWRSTRFEQYF
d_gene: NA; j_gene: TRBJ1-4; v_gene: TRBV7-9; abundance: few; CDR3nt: TGTGCCAGCAGCCGGGTCGAAAAACTGTTTTTT; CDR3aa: CASSRVEKLFF
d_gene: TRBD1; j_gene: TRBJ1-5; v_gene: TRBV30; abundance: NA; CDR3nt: TGTGCCTGGAGCCCAACAGGGGAACAGCCCCAGCATTTT; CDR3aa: CAWSPTGEQPQHF
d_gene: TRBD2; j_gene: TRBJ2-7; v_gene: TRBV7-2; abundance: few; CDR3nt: TGTGCCAGCAGCTCGCCTAGCGGGAAGGCGTACGAGCAGTACTTC; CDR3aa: CASSSPSGKAYEQYF
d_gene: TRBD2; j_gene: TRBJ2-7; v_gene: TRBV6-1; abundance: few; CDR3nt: TGTGCCAGCATTAGCGGGAGGAACGAGCAGTACTTC; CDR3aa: CASISGRNEQYF
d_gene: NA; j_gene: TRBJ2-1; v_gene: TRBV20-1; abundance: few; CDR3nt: TGCAGTACCTTCAGGGACAATGAGCAGTTCTTC; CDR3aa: CSTFRDNEQFF
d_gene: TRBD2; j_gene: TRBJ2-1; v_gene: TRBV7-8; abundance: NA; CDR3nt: TGTGCCAGCAGCTCCCGGGGACTAGCGGGTTACAATGAGCAGTTCTTC; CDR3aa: CASSSRGLAGYNEQFF